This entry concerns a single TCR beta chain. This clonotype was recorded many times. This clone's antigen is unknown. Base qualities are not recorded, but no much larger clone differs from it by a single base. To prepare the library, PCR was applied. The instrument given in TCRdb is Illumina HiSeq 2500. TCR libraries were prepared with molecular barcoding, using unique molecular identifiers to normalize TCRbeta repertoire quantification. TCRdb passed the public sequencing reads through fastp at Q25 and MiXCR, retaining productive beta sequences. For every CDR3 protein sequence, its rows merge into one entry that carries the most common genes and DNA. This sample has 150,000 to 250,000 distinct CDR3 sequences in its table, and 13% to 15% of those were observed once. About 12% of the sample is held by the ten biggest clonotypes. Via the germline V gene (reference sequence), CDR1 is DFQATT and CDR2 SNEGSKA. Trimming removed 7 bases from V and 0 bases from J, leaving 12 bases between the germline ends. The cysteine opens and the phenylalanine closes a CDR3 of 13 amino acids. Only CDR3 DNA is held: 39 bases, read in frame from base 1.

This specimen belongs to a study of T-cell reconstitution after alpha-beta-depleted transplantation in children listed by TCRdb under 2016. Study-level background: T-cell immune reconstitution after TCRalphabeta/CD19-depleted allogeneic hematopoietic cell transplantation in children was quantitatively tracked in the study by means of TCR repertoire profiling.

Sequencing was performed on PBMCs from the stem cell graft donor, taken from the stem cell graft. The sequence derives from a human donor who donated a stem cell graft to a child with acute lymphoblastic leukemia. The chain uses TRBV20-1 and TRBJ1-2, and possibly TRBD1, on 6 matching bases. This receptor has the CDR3 CSGGPGSNYGYTF. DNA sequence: TGCAGTGGGGGGCCAGGGTCTAACTATGGCTACACCTTC.